Given below is one TCR beta chain in context. The entry originates in a study of blood T cell repertoires in COVID-19. The table came from immunoSEQ multiplex PCR; TCRdb's copy has only in-frame clones and leaves some out. The table includes 250,000 or so clones, about 83% detected once. V was clipped by 0 bases and J by 4 bases, with 11 bases between them. The CDR3 spans 15 residues. Germline CDR1 reads MNHNS; CDR2 reads SASEGT. Sequencing was carried out using peripheral blood. The TCR comes from a man aged 45-65 years with acute or convalescent COVID-19. The V and J genes are TRBV6-1 and TRBJ2-3; D is uncertain. In nucleotides, the CDR3 is TGTGCCAGCAGTGAAGCGCTTGCAGATCCAGATACGCAGTATTTT. Translating gives CASSEALADPDTQYF.